This TCR beta chain was sequenced during a study of T cell responses to AZD1222 COVID-19 vaccine. Trimming removed 4 bases from V and 5 bases from J, with 15 bases in between. Germline values: CDR1 SGHTA, CDR2 FQGTGA. The CDR3 runs to 15 residues. The assay was immunoSEQ multiplex PCR, and TCRdb's table has in-frame clones only and misses some. The profile shows roughly 87,000 clones, 88% of them singletons. The TCR was taken from an adult who received the AZD1222 COVID-19 vaccine. The source material was peripheral blood, sampled 28 days after the second AZD1222 dose. The chain carries TRBV7-3 and TRBJ2-1; no clear D. CDR3 residues: CASSSSLGPNNEQFF. In DNA form, the CDR3 reads TGTGCCAGCAGCTCCTCTTTAGGACCCAACAATGAGCAGTTCTTC.